A selection of T cell receptor beta chains follows, all from one sample in a study of blood T cell repertoires in COVID-19. The protocol was immunoSEQ multiplex PCR, while the TCRdb copy is restricted to in-frame clones and leaves out a portion. The data show around 300,000 clones, with roughly nine tenths seen just once and about 3% held by the top ten. Material for sequencing was PBMCs or T cells enriched from blood (not recorded which). The receptors shown here come from a woman in her forties or fifties who had recovered from COVID-19. CDR3s include the opening cysteine and the closing phenylalanine or tryptophan. The D gene is left open where the match is weak. Some rows have no size entry. The others give once, few or many, or a class for an expanded clone.

D gene: -; V gene: TRBV14; clone size: -; J gene: TRBJ1-1; CDR3 DNA: TGTGCCAGCAGCACTCAGGGGAACACTGAAGCTTTCTTT; CDR3 protein: CASSTQGNTEAFF
D gene: -; V gene: TRBV30; clone size: -; J gene: TRBJ1-2; CDR3 DNA: TGTGCCTGGAGTGTACGACAGTCAAATGGCTACACCTTC; CDR3 protein: CAWSVRQSNGYTF
D gene: TRBD2; V gene: TRBV3-1/TRBV3-2; clone size: once; J gene: TRBJ2-5; CDR3 DNA: TGTGCCAGCAGCCGGACCACGGCGGGAGGATCGGGGACCCAGTACTTC; CDR3 protein: CASSRTTAGGSGTQYF
D gene: -; V gene: TRBV24-1; clone size: -; J gene: TRBJ2-6; CDR3 DNA: TGTGCCACCAGTGACACTCGCTCTGGGGCCAACGTCCTGACTTTC; CDR3 protein: CATSDTRSGANVLTF
D gene: -; V gene: TRBV19; clone size: -; J gene: TRBJ2-1; CDR3 DNA: TGTGCCAGTAGTGTCGAAATTAGCTCCTACAATGAGCAGTTCTTC; CDR3 protein: CASSVEISSYNEQFF
D gene: TRBD1; V gene: TRBV4-2; clone size: -; J gene: TRBJ2-2; CDR3 DNA: TGTGCCAGCAGCCAAGTACAGGGGGCCGGGGAGCTGTTTTTT; CDR3 protein: CASSQVQGAGELFF
D gene: -; V gene: TRBV9; clone size: -; J gene: TRBJ1-6; CDR3 DNA: TGTGCCAGCAGCGCCGAGGCCGATCTTATTTCACCCCTCCACTTT; CDR3 protein: CASSAEADLISPLHF
D gene: -; V gene: TRBV5-1; clone size: few; J gene: TRBJ1-6; CDR3 DNA: TGCGCCAGCAGCTTGGGCGAGCGTTCACCCCTCCACTTT; CDR3 protein: CASSLGERSPLHF
D gene: TRBD1; V gene: TRBV30; clone size: -; J gene: TRBJ1-5; CDR3 DNA: TGTGCCTGGAGTGAGGGGGCGAGCAATCAGCCCCAGCATTTT; CDR3 protein: CAWSEGASNQPQHF
D gene: -; V gene: TRBV3-1/TRBV3-2; clone size: -; J gene: TRBJ2-1; CDR3 DNA: TGTGCCAGCAGCCAAGATCCCGGGAACCACAATGAGCAGTTCTTC; CDR3 protein: CASSQDPGNHNEQFF
D gene: TRBD2; V gene: TRBV7-2; clone size: -; J gene: TRBJ2-3; CDR3 DNA: TGTGCCAGCAGCTTAGTTTATAGCGGGGTTAGCACAGATACGCAGTATTTT; CDR3 protein: CASSLVYSGVSTDTQYF